What follows are 27 T cell receptor beta chains derived from one specimen sequenced in a study of technical replicates of blood from a handful of donors. Libraries were prepared by immunoSEQ multiplex PCR; TCRdb keeps only in-frame clonotypes and omits some of them. Counted here are more than 60,000 clones, 95% occurring once; the ten biggest clones make up 0.2% to 0.3%. Sequencing input: T cells isolated from PBMCs. These receptors were obtained from a human donor in good health.

CDR3 amino acids: CASSQELGTESYEQYF. The DNA of the CDR3 is TGTGCCAGCAGCCAAGAGTTAGGGACAGAGTCCTACGAGCAGTACTTC. The chain is built from TRBV4-2 and TRBJ2-7; 7 bases map to TRBD1. Germline-derived CDR1 and CDR2 are LGHNA and YNFKEQ. CDR3 length equals 16 residues. V lost 0 bases to trimming and J lost 1 base; unmatched junction nucleotides: 6.

This clone was observed a few times. This chain uses TRBV12-5 with TRBJ2-3, with 10 bases lining up with TRBD1. CDR3 length equals 14 residues. J lost 5 bases, V lost 5 bases, and 4 bases had no gene match. The germline V gene has CDR1 LGHNT and CDR2 FRNRAP. The CDR3 DNA is TGTGCTAGTGGTCCCGGACAGGGGGGAGATACGCAGTATTTT. Translating gives CASGPGQGGDTQYF.

The V gene is TRBV27, the J gene TRBJ2-3; TRBD2 matches 11 bases. The ends lost 5 bases at V and 5 bases at J; junction bases unmatched: 6. CDR3 length: 15 amino acids. Germline V gene sequence: CDR1 MNHEY, CDR2 SMNVEV (reference sequence). CDR3 nucleotides: TGTGCCAGCAGTCCCTGGACTAGCGGGCAAGATACGCAGTATTTT. It specifies CASSPWTSGQDTQYF.

CDR3 nucleotides: TGCGCCAGCAGCCAAGTTAGAGGGGGGGGCTATGGCTACACCTTC. Encoded protein: CASSQVRGGGYGYTF. V usage is TRBV4-1 and J usage is TRBJ1-2, with D maybe TRBD1 (6 bases). This CDR3 contains 15 residues. The germline V gene has CDR1 MGHRA and CDR2 YSYEKL. V was pared by 1 base and J by 4 bases, with 13 bases between.

The V gene is TRBV4-1, the J gene TRBJ1-4; TRBD1 matches 7 bases. The V and J ends lost 0 bases and 4 bases, in that order; junction bases with no gene match: 11. Germline V gene lookup returns CDR1 MGHRA and CDR2 YSYEKL. The CDR3 is 18 residues long. The CDR3 sequence is CASSQERNRGVGNEKLFF. CDR3 in DNA: TGCGCCAGCAGCCAAGAACGGAACAGGGGAGTGGGTAATGAAAAACTGTTTTTT.

This chain connects TRBV4-2 to TRBJ2-2, with a possible D match to TRBD2 (7 bases). There are 17 residues in the CDR3. Germline V lookup: CDR1 LGHNA, CDR2 YNFKEQ. The V and J ends lost 4 bases and 3 bases respectively, with 18 bases between them. The CDR3, as DNA: TGTGCCAGCAGCCCATTCGTTGGGGGGGCCGACACCGGGGAGCTGTTTTTT. Translation: CASSPFVGGADTGELFF.

The chain joins TRBV2 to TRBJ2-2; 7 positions agree with TRBD1. V shed 6 bases, J shed 1 base, and the junction held 2 bases outside the gene matches. The CDR3 is 14 amino acids. The germline gives CDR1 SNHLY, CDR2 FYNNEI. For the CDR3, the DNA is TGTGCCAGCAGGGGGGACAGGAACACCGGGGAGCTGTTTTTT. Amino acid sequence: CASRGDRNTGELFF.

The V and J genes are TRBV11-2 and TRBJ2-1; 7 nucleotides match TRBD2. With V trimmed by 2 bases and J by 3 bases, 13 bases remained unmatched. Per the germline V gene, CDR1 is SGHAT and CDR2 is FQNNGV. This CDR3 spans 18 amino acids. Written as DNA, the CDR3 is TGTGCCAGCAGCTTACCGGGGGGTCTAGGGCCCTACTACAATGAGCAGTTCTTC. It codes for CASSLPGGLGPYYNEQFF. The whole variable domain, remainder taken from reference TRBV11-2 and TRBJ2-1, is EAGVAQSPRYKIIEKRQSVAFWCNPISGHATLYWYQQILGQGPKLLIQFQNNGVVDDSQLPKDRFSAERLKGVDSTLKIQPAKLEDSAVYLCASSLPGGLGPYYNEQFFGPGTRLTVL.

The V gene is TRBV19, the J gene TRBJ2-1; maybe TRBD2 (6 bases). CDR3 size: 15 residues. Germline CDR1 and CDR2: LNHDA and SQIVND (reference sequence). V lost 5 bases and J lost 6, with 17 bases in between. This CDR3 is CASSQNRLDVNEQFF. Written as DNA, the CDR3 is TGTGCCAGTAGTCAAAACAGACTAGACGTCAATGAGCAGTTCTTC.

V is TRBV19 and J is TRBJ2-7; 10 nucleotides agree with TRBD2. The CDR3 runs to 14 residues. Per germline, CDR1 LNHDA and CDR2 SQIVND (reference sequence). V dropped 6 bases and J dropped 5; count of bases not matched to a gene: 7. CDR3 bases: TGTGCCAGTAGGCCTAGCGGGAGAAAGGACGAGCAGTACTTC. It yields the protein CASRPSGRKDEQYF.

The chain uses TRBV27 and TRBJ1-2, with D unresolved. V lost 3 bases and J lost 4, with 15 bases in between. Per the germline V gene, CDR1 is MNHEY and CDR2 is SMNVEV (reference sequence). This CDR3 is 15 amino acids long. The CDR3 DNA sequence: TGTGCCAGCAGTTTTACCCGATCTCTACTCTATGGCTACACCTTC. Amino acid sequence: CASSFTRSLLYGYTF.

The gene calls are TRBV5-1 and TRBJ1-1; D perhaps matches TRBD1 (5 bases). CDR3 length: 14 amino acids. V lost 4 bases and J 8 bases, leaving 18 bases between the germline ends. Germline lookup yields CDR1 SGHRS and CDR2 YFSETQ. CDR3 nucleotide sequence: TGCGCCAGCAGCCCCCTCCCAGGGTCGAGGGAAGCTTTCTTT. Its translation: CASSPLPGSREAFF. Complete variable domain (other parts from reference TRBV5-1 and TRBJ1-1): KAGVTQTPRYLIKTRGQQVTLSCSPISGHRSVSWYQQTPGQGLQFLFEYFSETQRNKGNFPGRFSGRQFSNSRSEMNVSTLELGDSALYLCASSPLPGSREAFFGQGTRLTVV.

The chain links TRBV2 to TRBJ1-3, with 7 bases that match TRBD1. The CDR3 is made up of 14 amino acids. V shed 3 bases, J shed 2 bases, and the junction held 1 base outside the gene matches. The germline CDR1 and CDR2 sequences are SNHLY and FYNNEI. CDR3 nucleotides: TGTGCCAGCAGTGAGACAGGGACTGGAAACACCATATATTTT. Its translation is CASSETGTGNTIYF.

This clone showed up just once. The V gene is TRBV10-3, the J gene TRBJ1-5, with 8 bases aligning to TRBD1. V lost 6 bases, J lost 7 bases, and 5 bases stayed unmatched. This CDR3 has 13 residues. Germline CDR1 and CDR2: ENHRY and SYGVKD. CDR3 loop: CAIRQGAGQPQHF. In DNA form, the CDR3 reads TGTGCCATCAGGCAGGGGGCTGGACAGCCCCAGCATTTT.

V usage is TRBV29-1 and J usage is TRBJ1-2; perhaps TRBD1 as D (5 bases). CDR1 is SQVTM, CDR2 ANQGSEA, per germline. Trimming stripped 5 bases from V and 4 bases from J, with 8 bases between. The CDR3 is 11 residues long. The CDR3 loop is CSVIGVYGYTF. The CDR3 bases are TGCAGCGTTATAGGGGTCTATGGCTACACCTTC.

V usage is TRBV29-1 and J usage is TRBJ1-2; the D gene is possibly TRBD1 (5 bases). Trimming removed 7 bases from V and 1 base from J, with 10 bases in between. The CDR3 is made up of 12 amino acids. Germline CDR1 SQVTM, CDR2 ANQGSEA. This CDR3 reads CSGRQRNYGYTF. The CDR3 DNA is TGCAGCGGCAGACAGCGTAACTATGGCTACACCTTC.

The chain recombines TRBV10-1 with TRBJ2-7, with 7 bases aligning to TRBD2. The germline CDR1 and CDR2 sequences are WNHNN and SYGVQD (reference sequence). V was clipped by 3 bases and J by 3 bases; unmatched bases: 11. This CDR3 is built from 16 residues. The CDR3 region has the DNA TGCGCCAGCAGTGACCATAAAGGACTAGTGGGCTACGAGCAGTACTTC. It translates to CASSDHKGLVGYEQYF.

The chain carries TRBV7-2 and TRBJ2-1; D is undetermined. The V and J ends lost 1 base and 5 bases respectively, with 9 bases between them. The CDR3 length is 14 residues. Germline loops: CDR1 SGHTA, CDR2 FQGNSA. CDR3 in amino acids: CASSLGAPNNEQFF. DNA of the CDR3: TGTGCCAGCAGCTTAGGGGCTCCCAACAATGAGCAGTTCTTC.

This rearrangement joins TRBV10-3 to TRBJ2-3, with TRBD1 matching 7 bases. The germline V gene encodes CDR1 ENHRY and CDR2 SYGVKD. The CDR3 covers 12 residues. CDR3 in amino acids: CASGGDGDTQYF. DNA for the CDR3: TGTGCTTCAGGGGGAGATGGAGATACGCAGTATTTT.

V and J are TRBV18 and TRBJ1-1; no definite D call. V lost 0 bases and J 0 bases, leaving 11 bases between the germline ends. CDR3 length equals 16 residues. The germline V gene encodes CDR1 KGHSH and CDR2 LQKENI. CDR3 sequence reads: CASSPPIQVLNTEAFF. The CDR3 DNA sequence: TGTGCCAGCTCACCACCGATCCAGGTCTTGAACACTGAAGCTTTCTTT.

The genes are TRBV29-1 and TRBJ1-1; 7 positions agree with TRBD1. This CDR3 is 13 amino acids long. The junction had 3 bases not matched to a gene; V was cut back by 4 bases and J by 1 base. The germline CDR1 and CDR2 sequences are SQVTM and ANQGSEA. The CDR3 is CSVATGTNTEAFF. CDR3 bases: TGCAGCGTTGCGACAGGGACGAACACTGAAGCTTTCTTT.

The chain has TRBV6-1 and TRBJ1-5; 7 bases match TRBD1. This CDR3 spans 16 amino acids. Germline CDR1 MNHNS, CDR2 SASEGT. V was pared by 3 bases and J by 1 base, with 6 bases of the junction left unmatched. The CDR3 protein is CASSEWGQMSNQPQHF. For the CDR3, the DNA is TGTGCCAGCAGTGAGTGGGGACAGATGAGCAATCAGCCCCAGCATTTT.

This sequence joins TRBV19 and TRBJ2-1; TRBD2 is a possible D gene (6 bases). The CDR3 contains 15 residues. Germline V CDR1 and CDR2: LNHDA, SQIVND (reference sequence). V dropped 5 bases and J dropped 6 bases, with 17 bases sitting between them. The CDR3 DNA reads TGTGCCAGTAGTCTCGATTGGGGCGGGATCAATGAGCAGTTCTTC. This sequence encodes CASSLDWGGINEQFF.

This chain joins TRBV6-5 and TRBJ1-5, with D unresolved. V was clipped by 5 bases and J by 0 bases, with 11 bases between them. Germline V gene data show CDR1 as MNHEY and CDR2 as SVGAGI. This CDR3 contains 15 residues. CDR3 sequence: CASSLSFYSNQPQHF. CDR3 in DNA: TGTGCCAGCAGTCTCAGTTTTTATAGCAATCAGCCCCAGCATTTT.

This rearrangement joins TRBV7-2 to TRBJ1-5; TRBD1 matches 11 bases. The CDR3 loop spans 17 amino acids. Germline loops: CDR1 SGHTA, CDR2 FQGNSA. The V segment lost 1 base and the J segment 9 bases; nucleotides outside the gene matches: 11. CDR3 coding DNA: TGTGCCAGCAGCTTAGATTTTTGGACAGGGGGCCTTGGGCCCCAGCATTTT. Its translation: CASSLDFWTGGLGPQHF.

The chain employs TRBV4-1 and TRBJ2-1; TRBD2 agrees at 8 bases. The V and J ends lost 4 bases and 0 bases, in that order; junction bases with no gene match: 5. The CDR3 loop spans 16 amino acids. Germline lookup yields CDR1 MGHRA and CDR2 YSYEKL. The CDR3 spells CASSPQRGSSYNEQFF. CDR3 coding DNA: TGCGCCAGCAGCCCGCAGCGGGGGAGCTCCTACAATGAGCAGTTCTTC.

The chain employs TRBV7-2 and TRBJ2-1, with 9 bases fitting TRBD2. With 5 bases clipped from V and 7 bases from J, the junction kept 15 bases outside the gene matches. CDR3 size: 17 residues. From germline, CDR1 is SGHTA and CDR2 FQGNSA. The CDR3 DNA reads as TGTGCCAGCAGCCGCTGGGTCGTGGCGGGAGGGCCAAATGAGCAGTTCTTC. Its translation is CASSRWVVAGGPNEQFF.